This T cell receptor (beta chain) was sequenced for a study of response to subunit inactivated influenza vaccine. Study-level results: Authors proposed each seasonal influenza vaccination draws in few new T cells.

This CDR3 has 15 residues. V was shortened by 3 bases and J by 0 bases, with 9 bases between the two germline ends. Germline CDR1 reads LNHNV; CDR2 reads YYDKDF (reference sequence). Via MiXCR, TCRdb re-called the RT-PCR reads, giving one row per CDR3 protein. The data contain hundreds of thousands of distinct CDR3 sequences, about 15% of them singletons. Comment on this clonotype: Its matching antigen is unknown.

This receptor was identified in a man aged 50-59 years who received an inactivated influenza vaccine. The specimen was PBMCs from blood, collected roughly 15 days before vaccination. V and J are TRBV15 and TRBJ2-1; D ambiguous. The CDR3 DNA sequence: TGTGCCACCAGCAGCAGATGGAGCTCCTACAATGAGCAGTTCTTC. Translating gives CATSSRWSSYNEQFF. The full variable domain, its missing parts supplied by reference TRBV15 and TRBJ2-1, is DAMVIQNPRYQVTQFGKPVTLSCSQTLNHNVMYWYQQKSSQAPKLLFHYYDKDFNNEADTPDNFQSRRPNTSFCFLDIRSPGLGDTAMYLCATSSRWSSYNEQFFGPGTRLTVL.